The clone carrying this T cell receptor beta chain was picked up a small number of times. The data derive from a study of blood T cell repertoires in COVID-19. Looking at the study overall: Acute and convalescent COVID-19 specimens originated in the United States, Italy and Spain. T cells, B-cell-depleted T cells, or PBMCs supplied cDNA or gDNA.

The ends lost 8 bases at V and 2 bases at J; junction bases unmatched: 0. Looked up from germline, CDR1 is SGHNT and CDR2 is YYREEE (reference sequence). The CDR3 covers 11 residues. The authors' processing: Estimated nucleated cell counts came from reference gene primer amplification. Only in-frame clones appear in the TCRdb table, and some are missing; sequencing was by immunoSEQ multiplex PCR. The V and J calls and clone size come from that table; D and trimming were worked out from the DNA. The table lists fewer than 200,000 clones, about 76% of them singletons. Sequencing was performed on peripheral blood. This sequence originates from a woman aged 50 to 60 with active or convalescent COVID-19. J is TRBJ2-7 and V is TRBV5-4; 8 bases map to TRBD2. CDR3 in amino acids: CARGLAYEQYF. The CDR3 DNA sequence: TGTGCCAGGGGACTAGCCTACGAGCAGTACTTC.